The 16 T cell receptor beta chains below come from one sample, sequenced in a study of CD8+CD57+ T cells in acquired aplastic anemia (dated by TCRdb to 2016 to 2019). The patients picked for sequencing were ones in whom flow cytometry had shown an expansion of CD8+CD57+ cells. The sample was run on an Illumina HiSeq 2000. TCR beta VDJ combination and CDR3 sequence profiling used genomic DNA as the template. The raw public reads went through TCRdb reprocessing: fastp at Q25, MiXCR clone calling, in-frame beta chains kept. Entries that share a CDR3 protein sequence are merged under the most common genes and DNA. This sample lists 200,000 to 250,000 distinct CDR3 sequences; roughly two thirds were detected once. The ten largest account for 58% of the sample. Sequenced sample: sorted CD4+, CD8+, or CD8+CD57+ T cells (not recorded which) from PBMCs. These receptors were collected from a human donor with aplastic anemia.

The chain uses TRBV7-2 and TRBJ1-2, with D possibly TRBD1 on 5 matching bases. V lost 3 bases and J 7 bases, leaving 12 bases between the germline ends. The V gene's germline CDR1 is SGHTA and CDR2 FQGNSA. This CDR3 comprises 13 residues. Here the CDR3 DNA reads TGTGCCAGCAGCTTGGGGCGGAGGGGTGGCTACACCTTC. Residues: CASSLGRRGGYTF.

This clonotype was detected a few times. V and J are TRBV24-1 and TRBJ1-6; D not certain. The CDR3 sequence is 13 residues long. Germline V lookup: CDR1 KGHDR, CDR2 SFDVKD. V dropped 4 bases and J dropped 10 bases, with 10 bases sitting between them. Here the CDR3 reads CATSEHSLSPLHF. The CDR3 coding sequence is TGTGCCACCAGTGAACACTCCCTATCACCCCTCCACTTT.

The CDR3 DNA reads TGTGCCAGCAGCCTAGTAGGAAGGACTACCTACACAGATACGCAGTATTTT. This translates into CASSLVGRTTYTDTQYF. V and J are TRBV7-2 and TRBJ2-3; D might be TRBD2 (6 bases). Germline V gene lookup returns CDR1 SGHTA and CDR2 FQGNSA. CDR3 length: 17 amino acids. V was clipped by 5 bases and J by 2 bases, with 20 bases between them.

The chain recombines TRBV6-4 with TRBJ2-5, with no clear D. The V gene's germline CDR1 is MRHNA and CDR2 SNTAGT. Trimming removed 6 bases from V and 9 bases from J, with 14 bases in between. This CDR3 comprises 12 residues. Written as DNA, the CDR3 is TGTGCCAGCAGGATCGTCAATCAGCCCCAGTACTTC. This codes for CASRIVNQPQYF.

The chain combines TRBV14 with TRBJ1-1; D is possibly TRBD1 (5 bases). Between the trimmed V and J ends, which lost 1 base and 5 bases, there was a span of 11 bases. The germline gives CDR1 SGHDN, CDR2 FVKESK. The CDR3 sequence is 14 residues long. The CDR3 is CASSQGGGVTEAFF. DNA of the CDR3: TGTGCCAGCAGCCAAGGGGGCGGGGTTACTGAAGCTTTCTTT.

The chain is built from TRBV15 and TRBJ2-5; a possible D gene is TRBD1 (6 bases). V lost 0 bases and J lost 2, with 10 bases in between. Germline CDR1 LNHNV, CDR2 YYDKDF (reference sequence). CDR3 length equals 15 residues. The CDR3 coding sequence is TGTGCCACCAGCAGAGAAGGAACAGGGCAAGAGACCCAGTACTTC. It codes for CATSREGTGQETQYF.

In its sample, this clonotype was seen a few times. The chain combines TRBV5-1 with TRBJ1-1; tentative D call: TRBD1 (5 bases). The V gene lost 4 bases and the J gene lost 0 bases, with 10 bases spanning the gap. Germline CDR1 SGHRS, CDR2 YFSETQ. This CDR3 comprises 14 residues. CDR3 bases: TGCGCCAGCAGCCGGGACGATGTGAACACTGAAGCTTTCTTT. Translated, it gives CASSRDDVNTEAFF.

The chain links TRBV5-6 to TRBJ2-7, with TRBD2 as a possible D gene (5 bases). There are 12 residues in the CDR3. The V gene lost 3 bases and the J gene lost 7 bases, with 11 bases spanning the gap. Per the germline V gene, CDR1 is SGHDT and CDR2 is YYEEEE. In DNA, the CDR3 is TGTGCCAGCAGCTGGCCCTCGGGGGAGCAGTACTTC. This translates into CASSWPSGEQYF.

This clonotype was seen at least ten times. The CDR3 DNA reads TGTGCCAGTAGTATGAGAGGGGTGGACTATGGCTACACCTTC. Translating gives CASSMRGVDYGYTF. V gene TRBV19 combines with J gene TRBJ1-2; maybe TRBD1 (5 bases). The CDR3 spans 14 residues. Looked up from germline, CDR1 is LNHDA and CDR2 is SQIVND (reference sequence). The V end lost 3 bases, the J end lost 3 bases, and 11 bases lay between the germline ends.

The chain joins TRBV9 to TRBJ1-2; no clear D. Germline V gives CDR1 SGDLS, CDR2 YYNGEE. Trimming removed 4 bases from V and 4 bases from J, with 8 bases in between. This CDR3 comprises 12 residues. CDR3 bases: TGTGCCAGCAGCCTTTACAGCTATGGCTACACCTTC. This encodes CASSLYSYGYTF.

A remark on this clonotype: The final CDR3 position lacks the conserved phenylalanine or tryptophan, pointing to a likely read error. The chain is built from TRBV7-9 and TRBJ2-5; tentatively, D is TRBD2 (6 bases). In germline, CDR1 is SEHNR, CDR2 FQNEAQ (reference sequence). The CDR3 has 16 amino acids. Trimming left V 1 base short and J 5 bases short, with 17 bases between. The CDR3 DNA reads TGTGCCAGCAGCTTAGGGCCGCGGGGCCTAAGGGAGACCCAGTACTCC. This codes for CASSLGPRGLRETQYS.

The V and J genes are TRBV4-2 and TRBJ2-1; 7 bases align to TRBD2. Trimming took 0 bases from V and 2 from J; bases not matched to a gene: 7. CDR3 length: 17 amino acids. CDR1 and CDR2 from the germline V gene are LGHNA and YNFKEQ. The CDR3 nucleotides read TGTGCCAGCAGCCAAGAGGAAGTAGCGGGCACCTACAATGAGCAGTTCTTC. Its protein is CASSQEEVAGTYNEQFF.

The CDR3 loop is CSATGTSGDADTQYF. CDR3 in DNA: TGCAGTGCTACGGGGACTAGCGGGGACGCAGATACGCAGTATTTT. The chain carries TRBV20-1 and TRBJ2-3, with TRBD2 identical over 13 bases. Germline loops: CDR1 DFQATT, CDR2 SNEGSKA (reference sequence). V dropped 4 bases and J dropped 4; count of bases not matched to a gene: 5. CDR3 length: 15 amino acids.

This clonotype showed up just once. The chain has TRBV19 and TRBJ2-6; 10 bases agree with TRBD1. The ends lost 7 bases at V and 2 bases at J; junction bases unmatched: 8. The CDR3 extends over 17 amino acids. Germline values: CDR1 LNHDA, CDR2 SQIVND (reference sequence). CDR3 sequence reads: CASTPGTGAPGANVLTF. The CDR3, as DNA: TGTGCCAGTACACCGGGGACAGGGGCTCCTGGGGCCAACGTCCTGACTTTC. The variable domain in full, with the rest retrieved from reference TRBV19 and TRBJ2-6, is DGGITQSPKYLFRKEGQNVTLSCEQNLNHDAMYWYRQDPGQGLRLIYYSQIVNDFQKGDIAEGYSVSREKKESFPLTVTSAQKNPTAFYLCASTPGTGAPGANVLTFGAGSRLTVL.

The chain uses TRBV6-5 and TRBJ1-1; TRBD1 might be the D (6 bases). CDR3 length: 13 amino acids. Germline V gene data show CDR1 as MNHEY and CDR2 as SVGAGI. Trimming removed 7 bases from V and 4 bases from J, with 13 bases in between. CDR3 protein: CASTLGGSTEAFF. CDR3 DNA sequence: TGTGCCAGCACCTTAGGGGGGAGCACTGAAGCTTTCTTT.

Of note for this clonotype: Relative to the germline gene, one junction end is altered; a read error may explain this. Here the CDR3 DNA reads TGTGCCAGCAGTTACAAGACAGGGGCCAACTATGGCTACACCTTC. It yields the protein CASSYKTGANYGYTF. The rearrangement joins TRBV10-3 to TRBJ1-2, with 8 bases aligning to TRBD1. This CDR3 spans 15 amino acids. Germline CDR1 ENHRY, CDR2 SYGVKD.